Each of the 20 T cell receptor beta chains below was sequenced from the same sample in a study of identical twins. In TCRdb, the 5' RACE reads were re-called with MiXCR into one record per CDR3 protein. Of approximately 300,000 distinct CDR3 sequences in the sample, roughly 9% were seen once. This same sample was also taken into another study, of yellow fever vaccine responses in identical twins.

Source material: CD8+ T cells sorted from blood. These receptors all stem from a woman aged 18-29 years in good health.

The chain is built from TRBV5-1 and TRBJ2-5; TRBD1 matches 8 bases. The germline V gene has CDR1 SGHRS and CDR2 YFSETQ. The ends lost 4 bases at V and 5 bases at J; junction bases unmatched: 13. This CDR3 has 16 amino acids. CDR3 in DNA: TGCGCCAGCAGCCCACACACGGGACAGGCCCGGGAGACCCAGTACTTC. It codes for CASSPHTGQARETQYF.

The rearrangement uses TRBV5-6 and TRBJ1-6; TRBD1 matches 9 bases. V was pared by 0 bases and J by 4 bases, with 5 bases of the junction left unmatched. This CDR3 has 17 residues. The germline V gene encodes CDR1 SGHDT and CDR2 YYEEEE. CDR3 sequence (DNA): TGTGCCAGCAGCTTGGGCACAGGGGGCGCTTATAATTCACCCCTCCACTTT. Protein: CASSLGTGGAYNSPLHF.

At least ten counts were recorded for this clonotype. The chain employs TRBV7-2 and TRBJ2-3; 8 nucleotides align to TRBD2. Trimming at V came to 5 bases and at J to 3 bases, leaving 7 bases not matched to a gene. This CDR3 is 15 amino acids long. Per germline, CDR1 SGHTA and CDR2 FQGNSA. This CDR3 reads CASSQGSGSTDTQYF. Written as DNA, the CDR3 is TGTGCCAGCAGCCAAGGGAGCGGGAGTACAGATACGCAGTATTTT.

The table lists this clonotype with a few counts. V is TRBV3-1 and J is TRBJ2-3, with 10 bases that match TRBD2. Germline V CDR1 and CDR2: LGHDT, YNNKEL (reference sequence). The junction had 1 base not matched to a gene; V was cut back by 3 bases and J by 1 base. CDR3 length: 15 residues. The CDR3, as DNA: TGTGCCAGCAGCCACGGGACTAGCGGCACAGATACGCAGTATTTT. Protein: CASSHGTSGTDTQYF.

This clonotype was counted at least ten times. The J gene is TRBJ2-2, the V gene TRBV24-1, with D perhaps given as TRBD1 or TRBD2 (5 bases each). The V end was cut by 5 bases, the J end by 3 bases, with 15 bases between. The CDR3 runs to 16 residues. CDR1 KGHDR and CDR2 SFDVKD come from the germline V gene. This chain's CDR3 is CATSVPAGSDTGELFF. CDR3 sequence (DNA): TGTGCCACCAGTGTCCCGGCAGGGAGCGACACCGGGGAGCTGTTTTTT.

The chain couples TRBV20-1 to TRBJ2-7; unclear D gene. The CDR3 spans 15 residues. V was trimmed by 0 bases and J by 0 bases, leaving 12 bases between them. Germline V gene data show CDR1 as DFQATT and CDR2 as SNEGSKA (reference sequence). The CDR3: CSARDPNLSSYEQYF. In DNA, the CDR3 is TGCAGTGCTAGAGATCCTAATCTTAGCTCCTACGAGCAGTACTTC.

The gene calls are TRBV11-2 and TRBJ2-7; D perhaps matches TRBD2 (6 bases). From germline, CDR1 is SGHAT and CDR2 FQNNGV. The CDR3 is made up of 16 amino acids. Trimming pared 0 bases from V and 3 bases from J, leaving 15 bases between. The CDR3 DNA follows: TGTGCCAGCAGCTTAGATTTTGGTCTAGCGAGCTACGAGCAGTACTTC. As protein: CASSLDFGLASYEQYF.

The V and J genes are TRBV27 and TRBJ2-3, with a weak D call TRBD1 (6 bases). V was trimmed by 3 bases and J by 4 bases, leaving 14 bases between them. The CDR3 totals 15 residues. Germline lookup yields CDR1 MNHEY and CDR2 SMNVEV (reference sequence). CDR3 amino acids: CASSFAQGRADTQYF. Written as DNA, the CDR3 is TGTGCCAGCAGTTTTGCGCAGGGGCGAGCAGATACGCAGTATTTT.

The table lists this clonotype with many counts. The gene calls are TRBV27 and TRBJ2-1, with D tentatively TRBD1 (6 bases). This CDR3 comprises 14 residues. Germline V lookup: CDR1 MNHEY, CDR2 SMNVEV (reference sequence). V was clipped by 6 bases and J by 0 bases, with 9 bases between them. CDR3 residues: CASRTGTSYNEQFF. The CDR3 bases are TGTGCCAGCAGGACAGGAACCTCCTACAATGAGCAGTTCTTC.

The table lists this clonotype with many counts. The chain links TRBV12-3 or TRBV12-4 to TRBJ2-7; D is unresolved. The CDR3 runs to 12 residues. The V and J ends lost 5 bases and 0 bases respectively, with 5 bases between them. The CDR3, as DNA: TGTGCCAGCAGTCCAGGCTCCTACGAGCAGTACTTC. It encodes CASSPGSYEQYF.

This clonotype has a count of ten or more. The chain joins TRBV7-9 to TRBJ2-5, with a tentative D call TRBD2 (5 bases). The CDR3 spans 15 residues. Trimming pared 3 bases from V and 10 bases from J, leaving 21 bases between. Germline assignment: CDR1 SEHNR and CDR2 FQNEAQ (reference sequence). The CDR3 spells CASSFSASHPGDQYF. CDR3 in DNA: TGTGCCAGCAGCTTCTCGGCCTCCCATCCCGGGGACCAGTACTTC.

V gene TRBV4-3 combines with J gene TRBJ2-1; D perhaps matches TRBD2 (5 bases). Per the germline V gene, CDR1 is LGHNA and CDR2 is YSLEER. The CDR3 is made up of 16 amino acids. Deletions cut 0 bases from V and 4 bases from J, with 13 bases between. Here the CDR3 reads CASSQDRAEVYNEQFF. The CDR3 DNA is TGCGCCAGCAGCCAAGATAGGGCGGAGGTTTACAATGAGCAGTTCTTC.

This chain's CDR3 is CASSLWTSGSYEQYF. The CDR3 DNA is TGTGCCAGCAGTTTATGGACTAGCGGCTCCTACGAGCAGTACTTC. The V call is TRBV27, the J call TRBJ2-7; 10 bases map to TRBD2. Germline CDR1 reads MNHEY; CDR2 reads SMNVEV (reference sequence). The trim removed 1 base at V and 0 bases at J, leaving 0 bases unmatched. This CDR3 region has 15 residues.

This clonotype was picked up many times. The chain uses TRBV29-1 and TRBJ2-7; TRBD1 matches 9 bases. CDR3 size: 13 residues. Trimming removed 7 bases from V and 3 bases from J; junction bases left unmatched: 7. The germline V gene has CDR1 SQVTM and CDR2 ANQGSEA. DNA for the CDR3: TGCAGCGCGGTGCGGACAGGGGTCTACGAGCAGTACTTC. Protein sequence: CSAVRTGVYEQYF.

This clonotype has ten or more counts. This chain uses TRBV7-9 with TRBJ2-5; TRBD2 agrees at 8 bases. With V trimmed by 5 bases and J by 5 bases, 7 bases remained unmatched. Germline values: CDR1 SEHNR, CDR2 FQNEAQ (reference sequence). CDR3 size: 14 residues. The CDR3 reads CASSPPVAGETQYF. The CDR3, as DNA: TGTGCCAGCAGCCCCCCTGTAGCGGGGGAGACCCAGTACTTC.

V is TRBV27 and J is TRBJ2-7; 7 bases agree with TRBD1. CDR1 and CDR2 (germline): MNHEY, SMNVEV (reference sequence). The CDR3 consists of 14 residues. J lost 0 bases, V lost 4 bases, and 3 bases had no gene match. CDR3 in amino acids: CASSSYRGSYEQYF. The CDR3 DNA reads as TGTGCCAGCAGTTCCTACAGGGGCTCCTACGAGCAGTACTTC.

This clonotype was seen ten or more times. CDR3 in amino acids: CAIRGGLSDEQFF. The DNA of the CDR3 is TGTGCCATCCGAGGGGGTTTATCAGATGAGCAGTTCTTC. The gene calls are TRBV10-3 and TRBJ2-1, with D perhaps matching TRBD1 (6 bases). Trimming took 8 bases from V and 8 from J, leaving 16 bases between them. This CDR3 is built from 13 residues. Germline-derived CDR1 and CDR2 are ENHRY and SYGVKD.

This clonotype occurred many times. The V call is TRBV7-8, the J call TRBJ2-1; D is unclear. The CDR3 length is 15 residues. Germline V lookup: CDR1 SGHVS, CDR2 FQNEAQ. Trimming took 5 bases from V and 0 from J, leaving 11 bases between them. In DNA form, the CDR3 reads TGTGCCAGCAGCGCTGAGTGGAGCTCCTACAATGAGCAGTTCTTC. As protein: CASSAEWSSYNEQFF. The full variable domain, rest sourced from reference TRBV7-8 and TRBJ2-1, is GAGVSQSPRYKVAKRGQDVALRCDPISGHVSLFWYQQALGQGPEFLTYFQNEAQLDKSGLPSDRFFAERPEGSVSTLKIQRTQQEDSAVYLCASSAEWSSYNEQFFGPGTRLTVL.

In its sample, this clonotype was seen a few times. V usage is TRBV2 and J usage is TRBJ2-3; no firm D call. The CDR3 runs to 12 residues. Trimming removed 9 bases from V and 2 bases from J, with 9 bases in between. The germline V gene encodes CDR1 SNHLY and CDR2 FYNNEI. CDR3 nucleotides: TGTGCCAGGGCCCCAAACACAGATACGCAGTATTTT. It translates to CARAPNTDTQYF.

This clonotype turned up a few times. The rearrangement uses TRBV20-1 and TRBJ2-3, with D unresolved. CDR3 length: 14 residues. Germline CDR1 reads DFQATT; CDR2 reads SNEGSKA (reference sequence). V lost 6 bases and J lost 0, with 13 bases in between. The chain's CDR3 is CSAIRTASTDTQYF. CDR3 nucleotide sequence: TGCAGTGCCATCCGGACGGCTAGCACAGATACGCAGTATTTT.